The 28 T cell receptor beta chains given below trace back to one sample, sequenced in a study of response to subunit inactivated influenza vaccine. One entry per CDR3 protein, called by TCRdb with MiXCR from the RT-PCR reads. The sample records more than 700,000 distinct CDR3 sequences, 20% to 25% being singletons. The sample consisted of PBMCs from blood, taken more than 4 days after vaccination. Receptor source: a man aged 50 or older who received an inactivated influenza vaccine.

This clonotype was found a few times. The J gene is TRBJ2-7, the V gene TRBV29-1; a possible D gene is TRBD2 (6 bases). The CDR3 runs 12 residues. V was clipped by 7 bases and J by 3 bases, with 13 bases between them. The germline gives CDR1 SQVTM, CDR2 ANQGSEA. The CDR3 here is CSGKEGRYEQYF. DNA of the CDR3: TGCAGCGGGAAGGAGGGGCGCTACGAGCAGTACTTC.

This chain connects TRBV28 to TRBJ2-6; tentatively, D is TRBD2 (5 bases). Trimming removed 6 bases at V and 2 bases at J, with 17 bases between. The CDR3 is made up of 17 amino acids. In germline, CDR1 is MDHEN, CDR2 SYDVKM. The CDR3 sequence is CASSPSWPMTGANVLTF. The CDR3 nucleotides read TGTGCCAGCAGCCCTAGCTGGCCAATGACTGGGGCCAACGTCCTGACTTTC.

This clonotype was recorded a few times. The CDR3: CSATGSGGYTF. The CDR3, as DNA: TGCAGTGCTACGGGGTCTGGTGGCTACACCTTC. This rearrangement joins TRBV20-1 to TRBJ1-2; D uncertain. The CDR3 runs to 11 residues. The ends were cut back, 4 bases at V and 7 bases at J, with 10 bases in the middle. The germline V gene encodes CDR1 DFQATT and CDR2 SNEGSKA (reference sequence).

The chain recombines TRBV6-5 with TRBJ1-2; perhaps TRBD1 as D (5 bases). The V gene's germline CDR1 is MNHEY and CDR2 SVGAGI. CDR3 length: 12 amino acids. The V and J ends lost 10 bases and 5 bases respectively, with 14 bases between them. CDR3 loop: CATRVGGYGYTF. DNA for the CDR3: TGTGCCACCCGTGTTGGGGGGTATGGCTACACCTTC.

This clonotype was counted between two and nine times. The chain carries TRBV28 and TRBJ2-7; D remains ambiguous. Germline V gene lookup returns CDR1 MDHEN and CDR2 SYDVKM. This CDR3 region has 13 residues. Trimming removed 2 bases from V and 3 bases from J, with 8 bases in between. The CDR3 nucleotides are TGTGCCAGCAGTTTAAGGCCGGGCTACGAGCAGTACTTC. This gives the protein CASSLRPGYEQYF. The full variable domain, in which reference TRBV28 and TRBJ2-7 provide the parts outside the CDR3, is DVKVTQSSRYLVKRTGEKVFLECVQDMDHENMFWYRQDPGLGLRLIYFSYDVKMKEKGDIPEGYSVSREKKERFSLILESASTNQTSMYLCASSLRPGYEQYFGPGTRLTVT.

The genes are TRBV20-1 and TRBJ2-1; D uncertain. Trimming took 0 bases from V and 12 from J, leaving 0 bases between them. This CDR3 spans 8 amino acids. Germline lookup yields CDR1 DFQATT and CDR2 SNEGSKA (reference sequence). CDR3 sequence: CSAREQFF. CDR3 coding DNA: TGCAGTGCTAGAGAGCAGTTCTTC.

Of note for this clonotype: At one boundary the junction diverges from the germline segment, which might be a read error. The chain links TRBV7-9 to TRBJ2-6, with D hard to call. This CDR3 is built from 11 residues. Looked up from germline, CDR1 is SEHNR and CDR2 is FQNEAQ (reference sequence). DNA for the CDR3: TGTGCCAGCAGCTTAGGGCCTAACCGGCTGTTC. It yields the protein CASSLGPNRLF.

The rearrangement uses TRBV4-3 and TRBJ1-2, with 7 bases matching TRBD1. The V segment lost 0 bases and the J segment 5 bases; nucleotides outside the gene matches: 12. The CDR3 has 17 residues. Germline V lookup: CDR1 LGHNA, CDR2 YSLEER. This CDR3 reads CASSQEFGGTRGYGYTF. Here the CDR3 DNA reads TGCGCCAGCAGCCAAGAATTTGGGGGGACCAGGGGGTATGGCTACACCTTC.

This clonotype was seen more than once but under ten times. The chain joins TRBV20-1 to TRBJ2-7; 9 nucleotides match TRBD2. The V and J ends lost 0 bases and 4 bases, in that order; junction bases with no gene match: 10. Germline CDR1 and CDR2: DFQATT and SNEGSKA (reference sequence). The CDR3 loop spans 16 amino acids. CDR3 bases: TGCAGTGCTAGAGATTCTTTGGGCGGGAGGGAGTACGAGCAGTACTTC. It translates to CSARDSLGGREYEQYF.

There are a few counts of this clonotype. J is TRBJ2-5 and V is TRBV5-1; 8 bases are shared with TRBD1. Germline trimming cut 0 bases from V and 4 bases from J; bases unmatched to any gene: 2. The CDR3 has 14 amino acids. CDR1 and CDR2 from the germline V gene are SGHRS and YFSETQ. The chain's CDR3 is CASSLGGTGETQYF. DNA for the CDR3: TGCGCCAGCAGCTTGGGGGGGACAGGAGAGACCCAGTACTTC.

This clonotype was seen more than once but under ten times. The gene calls are TRBV28 and TRBJ2-5, with TRBD2 matching over 10 bases. The CDR3 runs 17 residues. The junction had 12 bases not matched to a gene; V was cut back by 6 bases and J by 2 bases. CDR1 and CDR2 from the germline V gene are MDHEN and SYDVKM. The DNA for the CDR3 is TGTGCCAGCAGAAACTACGGGACTAGCGTGTATCAAGAGACCCAGTACTTC. Its translation: CASRNYGTSVYQETQYF.

The chain joins TRBV13 to TRBJ2-4, with a possible D match to TRBD1 (6 bases). The V end lost 4 bases, the J end lost 2 bases, and 15 bases lay between the germline ends. CDR1 and CDR2 (germline): PRHDT, FYEKMQ (reference sequence). The CDR3 spans 16 residues. This chain's CDR3 is CASSSPQGRTKNIQYF. The CDR3 nucleotides are TGTGCCAGCAGCTCCCCACAGGGTAGGACCAAAAACATTCAGTACTTC.

This chain links TRBV7-9 with TRBJ2-7, with D tentatively TRBD1 (5 bases). Germline V lookup: CDR1 SEHNR, CDR2 FQNEAQ (reference sequence). Trimming removed 4 bases from V and 0 bases from J, with 10 bases in between. There are 14 residues in the CDR3. CDR3 region: CASSSTVLSYEQYF. DNA of the CDR3: TGTGCCAGCAGCTCGACAGTTCTCTCCTACGAGCAGTACTTC.

This clonotype was detected only a few times. The genes are TRBV7-3 and TRBJ2-3; TRBD1 aligns across 8 bases. Germline CDR1 reads SGHTA; CDR2 reads FQGTGA. The trim removed 4 bases at V and 1 base at J, leaving 4 bases unmatched. The CDR3 covers 15 residues. CDR3 nucleotides: TGTGCCAGCAGCTCGACAGGGGCCGGCACAGATACGCAGTATTTT. Translated: CASSSTGAGTDTQYF.

The chain carries TRBV11-1 and TRBJ2-1; perhaps TRBD1 as D (6 bases). V was trimmed by 7 bases and J by 4 bases, leaving 14 bases between them. The CDR3 consists of 14 residues. Germline V CDR1 and CDR2: SGHAT, FQDESV (reference sequence). For the CDR3, the DNA is TGTGCCAGCACCCAGCTGGGGGCGTACAATGAGCAGTTCTTC. It encodes CASTQLGAYNEQFF. Drawing the rest from reference TRBV11-1 and TRBJ2-1, the complete variable domain is EAEVAQSPRYKITEKSQAVAFWCDPISGHATLYWYRQILGQGPELLVQFQDESVVDDSQLPKDRFSAERLKGVDSTLKIQPAELGDSAMYLCASTQLGAYNEQFFGPGTRLTVL.

The chain combines TRBV29-1 with TRBJ1-2, with TRBD1 matching over 8 bases. Trimming removed 6 bases from V and 6 bases from J; junction bases left unmatched: 9. Germline V gives CDR1 SQVTM, CDR2 ANQGSEA. The CDR3 is made up of 13 amino acids. The CDR3 nucleotides read TGCAGCGTCCTCACAGGGGGTTGGGATGGCTACACCTTC. Protein product: CSVLTGGWDGYTF.

The chain recombines TRBV5-6 with TRBJ2-5, with 7 bases aligning to TRBD1. The V gene's germline CDR1 is SGHDT and CDR2 YYEEEE. CDR3 size: 15 residues. The V gene end was trimmed by 2 bases and the J gene end by 1 base; junction bases not matched to a gene: 5. The DNA of the CDR3 is TGTGCCAGCAGCTTCAGACAGGGTCCCCAAGAGACCCAGTACTTC. Translation: CASSFRQGPQETQYF. Complete variable domain (other parts from reference TRBV5-6 and TRBJ2-5): DAGVTQSPTHLIKTRGQQVTLRCSPKSGHDTVSWYQQALGQGPQFIFQYYEEEERQRGNFPDRFSGHQFPNYSSELNVNALLLGDSALYLCASSFRQGPQETQYFGPGTRLLVL.

The genes are TRBV7-2 and TRBJ2-7; D is possibly TRBD1 or TRBD2 (6 bases each). Trimming shortened V by 1 base and J by 4 bases, and 14 bases separated the two germline ends. The germline CDR1 and CDR2 sequences are SGHTA and FQGNSA. The CDR3 has 15 residues. The chain's CDR3 is CASSLGAGGVYEQYF. The CDR3 DNA sequence: TGTGCCAGCAGCTTAGGTGCCGGGGGCGTGTACGAGCAGTACTTC.

The sample holds a few counts of this clonotype. V is TRBV12-3 or TRBV12-4 and J is TRBJ1-4; D gene uncertain. The V end was cut by 1 base, the J end by 0 bases, with 6 bases between. This CDR3 comprises 15 residues. CDR3 loop: CASSLDGATNEKLFF. For the CDR3, the DNA is TGTGCCAGCAGTTTAGATGGCGCAACTAATGAAAAACTGTTTTTT.

This clonotype was seen only a few times. The rearrangement joins TRBV20-1 to TRBJ1-2; the D is unclear. Germline loops: CDR1 DFQATT, CDR2 SNEGSKA (reference sequence). The V end was cut by 0 bases, the J end by 5 bases, with 13 bases between. This CDR3 region has 14 residues. Written as DNA, the CDR3 is TGCAGTGCTAGAGATCTAGGAGGCGGGTATGGCTACACCTTC. Translation gives CSARDLGGGYGYTF.

V gene TRBV28 combines with J gene TRBJ2-1, with unresolved D. Germline V gene data show CDR1 as MDHEN and CDR2 as SYDVKM. The CDR3 is 11 residues long. V lost 7 bases and J lost 9, with 10 bases in between. The CDR3 reads CASNSWTEQFF. CDR3 in DNA: TGTGCCAGCAATAGTTGGACTGAGCAGTTCTTC.

This rearrangement joins TRBV30 to TRBJ2-3; D ambiguous. Germline CDR1 is GTSNPN and CDR2 is SVGIG (reference sequence). The CDR3 has 11 amino acids. V dropped 2 bases and J dropped 5 bases, with 5 bases sitting between them. The CDR3 nucleotides read TGTGCCTGGAGTCCCGAAGATACGCAGTATTTT. Translating gives CAWSPEDTQYF. The variable domain in full, with the rest retrieved from reference TRBV30 and TRBJ2-3, is SQTIHQWPATLVQPVGSPLSLECTVEGTSNPNLYWYRQAAGRGLQLLFYSVGIGQISSEVPQNLSASRPQDRQFILSSKKLLLSDSGFYLCAWSPEDTQYFGPGTRLTVL.

This clonotype was observed a few times. V is TRBV27 and J is TRBJ2-5; TRBD1 aligns across 10 bases. After removal of 5 bases from V and 6 bases from J, the junction contained 9 bases not matched to a gene. The CDR3 totals 15 residues. Germline assignment: CDR1 MNHEY and CDR2 SMNVEV (reference sequence). The CDR3: CASSPWGTGVKTQYF. The DNA for the CDR3 is TGTGCCAGCAGTCCCTGGGGGACAGGGGTGAAGACCCAGTACTTC.

V and J are TRBV10-3 and TRBJ1-1; D is unresolved. This CDR3 is built from 13 residues. Germline CDR1 and CDR2: ENHRY and SYGVKD. V gave up 4 bases and J gave up 0 bases, with 6 bases separating them. This CDR3 is CAISAAMNTEAFF. DNA for the CDR3: TGTGCCATCAGTGCTGCCATGAACACTGAAGCTTTCTTT.

The gene calls are TRBV20-1 and TRBJ1-2; 8 bases map to TRBD1. The V gene end was trimmed by 3 bases and the J gene end by 6 bases; junction bases not matched to a gene: 6. CDR1 is DFQATT and CDR2 is SNEGSKA in the germline V gene (reference sequence). CDR3 size: 13 residues. In nucleotides, the CDR3 is TGCAGTGCTAGCGGCAGGGGGCTAGATGGCTACACCTTC. It translates to CSASGRGLDGYTF.

The rearrangement joins TRBV6-2 or TRBV6-3 to TRBJ2-7; D is possibly TRBD2 (6 bases). The CDR3 sequence is 15 residues long. Deletions cut 6 bases from V and 3 bases from J, with 18 bases between. Germline CDR1 is MNHEY and CDR2 is SVGEGT. DNA for the CDR3: TGTGCCAGCAGCCCCTCCACGTGGAGGGGCTACGAGCAGTACTTC. This sequence encodes CASSPSTWRGYEQYF.

The rearrangement uses TRBV24-1 and TRBJ1-1; a weak D match, TRBD1 (6 bases). This CDR3 is built from 13 residues. Trimming cost V 5 bases and J 7 bases, with 13 bases left between them. CDR1 is KGHDR and CDR2 is SFDVKD in the germline V gene. Here the CDR3 reads CATSGGGRDEAFF. In DNA form, the CDR3 reads TGTGCCACCAGTGGGGGGGGGCGCGATGAAGCTTTCTTT.

In this sample, this clonotype turned up a few times. The chain combines TRBV25-1 with TRBJ2-5; D gene ambiguous. The V and J ends lost 3 bases and 7 bases respectively, with 9 bases between them. This CDR3 is built from 12 residues. The germline V gene has CDR1 MGHDK and CDR2 SYGVNS. CDR3 sequence: CASSDFSGTQYF. The CDR3 bases are TGTGCCAGCAGTGATTTCAGTGGGACCCAGTACTTC.